A single T cell receptor (beta chain) is shown here with its context. Its antigen specificity is not known. No base quality values were provided; no much bigger clone lies one nucleotide off. The library was built by means of the immunoSEQ multiplex PCR assay. Following the manufacturer's protocol, the hsTCRB Kit was used to amplify rearranged TCR beta chain sequences. TCRB libraries were sequenced on an Illumina MiSeq. Processing in the source paper ran as follows. The proprietary platform of the kit vendor was used for demultiplexing, trimming and gene mapping. Entries here come from immuneACCESS through TCRdb and include only in-frame sequences with V and J called. Some clones fail to appear in such tables; in the studies checked, an unresolved V gene covers under half of the shortfall, and the cause of the remainder is unknown. The V and J calls and clone size come from that table; D and trimming were worked out from the DNA. A total of over 45,000 clones appear in this sample, roughly four fifths of them only once. The top ten clonotypes cover 7.4% of the sample.

The time point label on this specimen signifies: week 5, during vaccination. A 20-mer mutant IDH1 peptide at 300 micrograms in Montanide made up each vaccine dose, which was injected subcutaneously together with topical imiquimod. All donors had newly diagnosed IDH1-mutant astrocytomas of WHO grade 3 or 4 that showed loss of nuclear ATRX. The samples were drawn from NOA16, a multicentre, single-arm, open-label phase I trial in Germany that tested a mutant IDH1 peptide vaccine in humans for the first time. Genomic DNA for TCRB sequencing was extracted from EDTA blood using the DNeasy Blood and Tissue Kit. The sample comes from a study of a mutant IDH1 vaccine in newly diagnosed glioma (TCRdb year 2021). About the investigation overall: Across visits V03 through V10, patients got a total of eight vaccinations, given in weeks 1, 3, 5, 7, 11, 15, 19 and 23. Vaccination was initiated 4-6 weeks after radiotherapy alone, or concurrently with temozolomide cycles in the chemotherapy-containing groups. Of the approximately 29 treated patients, approximately 62% were male and roughly 40% were female, and a mean age of approximately 40 years was recorded. Before enrollment, patients had received standard therapy of radiotherapy alone, temozolomide alone, or radiochemotherapy with temozolomide; most received the combination. Peripheral blood was drawn at six visits: V03 (baseline), V05, V07, V10, V12 and V13. Longitudinal TCRB deep sequencing was done for 25 treated patients, wherever samples were available for exploratory analyses.

Trimming at the junction amounts to 5 bases on V and 4 bases on J, and the germline ends lie 20 bases apart. From its cysteine to its phenylalanine, the CDR3 spans 17 amino acids. Only the CDR3 DNA is retained, 51 bases long and in frame from the first base. The germline V gene (reference sequence) sets CDR1 to SEHNR and CDR2 to FQNEAQ. What the work shows at the level of the full study, not this receptor alone: Immune responses induced by the vaccine were seen in around 93% of patients across multiple MHC alleles. No apparent relationship was observed between pseudoprogression and alterations in the top peripheral T cell clonotypes detected by TCRB sequencing. The authors noted that analyses of patient blood samples could not be reproduced because of sample limitations. Availability determined which PBMC samples were chosen for TCRB deep sequencing.

The origin of this receptor is a woman aged 50 to 60 with glioma. The chain joins TRBV7-9 to TRBJ1-4; no D segment can be confidently identified. The sample consisted of PBMCs, taken from a glioma patient whose treatment included an IDH1 peptide vaccine. The sequence in DNA is TGTGCCAGCAGCGGAGGAGGAATTAGCTCCTTTAATGAAAAACTGTTTTTT. Its translation reads: CASSGGGISSFNEKLFF.